This T cell receptor (beta chain) was documented in a study of cytomegalovirus exposure and HLA in healthy donors. The study, taken as a whole, reports: TCR beta V segments were, for the most part, productive about 87% or about 30% of the time in an earlier analysis.

Amplification used 60 Vbeta primers and 13 Jbeta primers. Profiling relied on immunoSEQ multiplex PCR, and the TCRdb table lists in-frame clones only, not all of them. The repertoire holds around 57,000 clones, with around 90% as singletons. The table lists this clone with a count of one. Its antigen remains unidentified. V was trimmed by 4 bases and J by 3 bases, leaving 12 bases between them. Germline V gene sequence: CDR1 MGHRA, CDR2 YSYEKL. The CDR3 has 14 residues. This TCR was recovered from a man aged 30 to 39 in good health and CMV-seropositive. The source material was PBMCs. The V gene is TRBV4-1, the J gene TRBJ1-1; unclear D gene. Written as DNA, the CDR3 is TGCGCCAGCAGCCGAGACCCGGGTGACACTGAAGCTTTCTTT. This gives the protein CASSRDPGDTEAFF.